This T cell receptor beta chain was obtained from a study of PD-L1 blockade in urothelial cancer. The germline CDR1 and CDR2 sequences are SGHVS and FQNEAQ. Trimming shortened V by 3 bases and J by 6 bases, and 11 bases separated the two germline ends. The length of the CDR3 is 14 residues. The table lists this clone with a count of one. Clones were sequenced by immunoSEQ multiplex PCR, and TCRdb holds only the in-frame ones, with some missing. The sample gives some 75,000 clones, approximately 89% of which show up once; about 0.87% is in the top ten. Specified time point: peripheral blood 6 weeks after treatment start.

Here the sequenced sample was PBMCs, taken around atezolizumab (anti-PD-L1) treatment. V is TRBV7-8 and J is TRBJ1-4, with TRBD1 as a possible D gene (5 bases). This clonotype was sampled from a woman of 80 years or more with urothelial cancer. The CDR3 reads CASSFVGGDEKLFF. In DNA form, the CDR3 reads TGTGCCAGCAGCTTTGTCGGGGGGGATGAAAAACTGTTTTTT.